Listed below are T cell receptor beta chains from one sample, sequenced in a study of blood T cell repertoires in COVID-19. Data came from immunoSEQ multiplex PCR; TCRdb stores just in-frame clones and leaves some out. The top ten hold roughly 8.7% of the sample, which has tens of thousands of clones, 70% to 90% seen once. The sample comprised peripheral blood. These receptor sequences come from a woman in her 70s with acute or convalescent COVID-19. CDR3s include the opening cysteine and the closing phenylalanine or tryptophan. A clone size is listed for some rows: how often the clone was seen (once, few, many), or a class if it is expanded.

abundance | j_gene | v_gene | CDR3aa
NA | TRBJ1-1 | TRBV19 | CASSVPPGGEAFF
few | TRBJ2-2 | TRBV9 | CASSVVAGGFPGELFF
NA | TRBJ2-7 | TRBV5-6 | CASSLSSSGRARYEQYF
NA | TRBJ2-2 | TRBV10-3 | CAINTNTGELFF
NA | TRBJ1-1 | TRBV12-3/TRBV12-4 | CASSLWGTTEAFF
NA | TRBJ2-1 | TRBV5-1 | CASTPDTSSYNEQFF
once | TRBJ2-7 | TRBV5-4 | CASSSERTGNYEQYF
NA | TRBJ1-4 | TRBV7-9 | CASRLDREKLFF
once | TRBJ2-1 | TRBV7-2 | CASSLGGRGNEQFF
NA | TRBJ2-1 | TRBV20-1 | CSASGTSGYNEQFF
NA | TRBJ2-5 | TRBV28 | CASSSLAGGPQETQYF
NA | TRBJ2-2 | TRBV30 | CAWNQLGGLGELFF
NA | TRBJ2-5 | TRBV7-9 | CASSLGARVEETQYF
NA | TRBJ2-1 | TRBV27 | CASSDPGLAGVEQFF
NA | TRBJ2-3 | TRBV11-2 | CASSSLAGGQMAYTDTQYF
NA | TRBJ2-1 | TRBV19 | CASSLGLYNEQFF
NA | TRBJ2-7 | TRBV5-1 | CASSLRSRTGGGYEQYF
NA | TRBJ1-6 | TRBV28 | CASSFAQGLSPLHF
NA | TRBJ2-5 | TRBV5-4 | CASSLFQGETQYF
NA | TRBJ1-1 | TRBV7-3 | CASGGRDTEAFF
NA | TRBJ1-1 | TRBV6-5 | CASSPLQGANTEAFF
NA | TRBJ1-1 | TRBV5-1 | CASSSLSTGGTEAFF
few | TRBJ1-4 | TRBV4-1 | CASSSGQTIEKLFF
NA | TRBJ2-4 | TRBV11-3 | CASSPGTEKNIQYF
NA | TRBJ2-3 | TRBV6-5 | CASRRLAGLTDTQYF
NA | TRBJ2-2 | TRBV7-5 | CVRSLGGQTWTGELFF
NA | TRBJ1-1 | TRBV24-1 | CATSIEDGIGGVDTEAFF
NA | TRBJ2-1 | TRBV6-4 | CASSARGVGEQFF
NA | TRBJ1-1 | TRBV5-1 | CASNEGNTEAFF
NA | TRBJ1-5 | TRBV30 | CAWSPLGGQGFNQPQHF
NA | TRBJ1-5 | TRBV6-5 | CASMPGQGFIQPQHF
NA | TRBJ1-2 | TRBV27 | CASSSGAGYTF
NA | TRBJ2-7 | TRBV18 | CASNIRDRDYEQYF
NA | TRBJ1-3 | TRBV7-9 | CASSGSRDRTLSGNTIYF
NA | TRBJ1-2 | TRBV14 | CASSVRDSRTDGYTF
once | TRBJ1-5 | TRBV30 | CAWSGGQGVEPQHF
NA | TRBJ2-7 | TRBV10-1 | CASSVLAGTGEQYF